The next 28 T cell receptor beta chains were all read from a single sample in a study of PD-1 blockade in classical Hodgkin lymphoma. Time point: cycle 4 day 1 (C4D1), after 6 weeks of nivolumab. Every patient had relapsed following autologous stem cell transplantation, and cohorts differed in brentuximab vedotin exposure. TCRdb keeps only in-frame clones here, not all; method: immunoSEQ multiplex PCR. The data hold some 100,000 clones, with around 93% observed a single time. Source: peripheral blood mononuclear cells (PBMCs), taken before the fourth cycle of nivolumab. The receptors were gathered from a human donor with classical Hodgkin lymphoma.

The V and J genes are TRBV29-1 and TRBJ2-2; 11 nucleotides align to TRBD2. The germline gives CDR1 SQVTM, CDR2 ANQGSEA. The CDR3 extends over 18 amino acids. The ends lost 0 bases at V and 7 bases at J; junction bases unmatched: 13. The DNA of the CDR3 is TGCAGCGTTGAAGATTTCCGGACTAGCGGGCCCGGGGGCGGGGAGCTGTTTTTT. Translation: CSVEDFRTSGPGGGELFF.

This rearrangement joins TRBV19 to TRBJ1-1; the D is unclear. Germline V CDR1 and CDR2: LNHDA, SQIVND (reference sequence). V shed 7 bases and J shed 0 bases, with 15 bases lying between them. The CDR3 is made up of 15 amino acids. CDR3 region: CASTPRPVVNTEAFF. CDR3 bases: TGTGCCAGTACCCCGAGACCGGTGGTGAACACTGAAGCTTTCTTT.

The chain links TRBV2 to TRBJ2-4, with 7 bases matching TRBD1. The CDR3 is 14 amino acids. Germline CDR1 and CDR2: SNHLY and FYNNEI. With V trimmed by 6 bases and J by 9 bases, 11 bases remained unmatched. CDR3 region: CASSLATQGPIQYF. The DNA for the CDR3 is TGTGCCAGCAGCCTTGCCACACAGGGGCCCATTCAGTACTTC.

The chain carries TRBV29-1 and TRBJ2-1, with D tentatively TRBD2 (6 bases). Trimming shortened V by 4 bases and J by 7 bases, and 14 bases separated the two germline ends. The CDR3 is 13 residues long. Germline V gene data show CDR1 as SQVTM and CDR2 as ANQGSEA. The CDR3 protein is CSVVGGSGNEQFF. The CDR3 DNA sequence: TGCAGCGTTGTTGGGGGGAGTGGTAATGAGCAGTTCTTC.

The chain couples TRBV6-4 to TRBJ2-5; D not resolved. Germline V gene data show CDR1 as MRHNA and CDR2 as SNTAGT. CDR3 length: 13 amino acids. The germline V and J ends were trimmed by 8 bases and 0 bases, with 10 bases remaining between them. For the CDR3, the DNA is TGTGCCAGCCGTGCAGCGAACCAAGAGACCCAGTACTTC. This gives the protein CASRAANQETQYF.

The CDR3 sequence is CASSWDSTYEQYF. The CDR3, as DNA: TGTGCCAGCAGCTGGGACAGTACCTACGAGCAGTACTTC. The chain joins TRBV7-9 to TRBJ2-7; 7 bases line up with TRBD1. V was pared by 4 bases and J by 2 bases, with 2 bases of the junction left unmatched. Germline V gene data show CDR1 as SEHNR and CDR2 as FQNEAQ (reference sequence). The CDR3 has 13 residues. Full variable domain (remainder filled in from reference TRBV7-9 and TRBJ2-7): DTGVSQNPRHKITKRGQNVTFRCDPISEHNRLYWYRQTLGQGPEFLTYFQNEAQLEKSRLLSDRFSAERPKGSFSTLEIQRTEQGDSAMYLCASSWDSTYEQYFGPGTRLTVT.

V is TRBV29-1 and J is TRBJ2-7, with TRBD1 identical over 8 bases. The V gene end was trimmed by 4 bases and the J gene end by 1 base; junction bases not matched to a gene: 6. The CDR3 has 14 residues. Looked up from germline, CDR1 is SQVTM and CDR2 is ANQGSEA. CDR3 in DNA: TGCAGCGTTGGGGGGACAGGACTTTCCTACGAGCAGTACTTC. It codes for CSVGGTGLSYEQYF.

This chain uses TRBV14 with TRBJ2-2, with D unclear. Trimming removed 0 bases from V and 6 bases from J, with 14 bases in between. The CDR3 runs 16 residues. Germline V lookup: CDR1 SGHDN, CDR2 FVKESK. For the CDR3, the DNA is TGTGCCAGCAGCCAAGATAGAGGCATCGGACCCGGGGAGCTGTTTTTT. The encoded protein is CASSQDRGIGPGELFF.

The V call is TRBV6-6, the J call TRBJ1-5; D unresolved. V was clipped by 8 bases and J by 4 bases, with 18 bases between them. The CDR3 loop spans 15 amino acids. CDR1 MNHNY and CDR2 SVGAGI come from the germline V gene (reference sequence). CDR3 in DNA: TGTGCCAGCCCTACGGGGATTCCCGTTAATCAGCCCCAGCATTTT. Protein product: CASPTGIPVNQPQHF.

V gene TRBV11-1 combines with J gene TRBJ2-7; unclear D gene. The CDR3 has 12 residues. Germline V gene lookup returns CDR1 SGHAT and CDR2 FQDESV (reference sequence). The V end lost 5 bases, the J end lost 4 bases, and 9 bases lay between the germline ends. The CDR3 DNA is TGTGCCAGCAGCCTGGAGATATACGAGCAGTACTTC. As protein: CASSLEIYEQYF.

The chain uses TRBV7-6 and TRBJ1-2; D might be TRBD1 (6 bases). The CDR3 spans 13 residues. The V end lost 5 bases, the J end lost 8 bases, and 15 bases lay between the germline ends. CDR1 is SGHVS, CDR2 FNYEAQ, per germline. The CDR3 sequence is CASSPRGGDGYTF. The CDR3 DNA is TGTGCCAGCAGCCCCCGCGGGGGCGACGGCTACACCTTC.

This clone was seen just once. CDR3 protein: CASSGGTGTERWLETQYF. In DNA, the CDR3 is TGCGCCAGCAGTGGAGGGACAGGGACGGAGCGGTGGCTGGAGACCCAGTACTTC. The J gene is TRBJ2-5, the V gene TRBV5-1; 9 bases agree with TRBD1. The CDR3 extends over 18 amino acids. Germline CDR1 SGHRS, CDR2 YFSETQ. Trimming removed 5 bases from V and 5 bases from J; junction bases left unmatched: 19.

V gene TRBV9 combines with J gene TRBJ2-1, with D possibly called TRBD1 or TRBD2 (5 bases each). V was cut by 0 bases and J by 2 bases, with 15 bases left in between. The CDR3 is 17 amino acids. CDR1 and CDR2 from the germline V gene are SGDLS and YYNGEE. The CDR3 sequence: CASSVAVDEGPYNEQFF. CDR3 nucleotides: TGTGCCAGCAGCGTAGCAGTGGACGAGGGGCCCTACAATGAGCAGTTCTTC.

The chain combines TRBV28 with TRBJ1-5; D is undetermined. Deletions cut 2 bases from V and 3 bases from J, with 11 bases between. Germline CDR1 is MDHEN and CDR2 is SYDVKM. The CDR3 totals 15 residues. CDR3 protein: CASSLIGNTNQPQHF. As DNA, the CDR3 is TGTGCCAGCAGTTTAATTGGGAATACCAATCAGCCCCAGCATTTT.

The J gene is TRBJ2-1, the V gene TRBV29-1; D ambiguous. Trimming removed 4 bases from V and 0 bases from J, with 4 bases in between. The CDR3 spans 12 residues. The germline V gene encodes CDR1 SQVTM and CDR2 ANQGSEA. The CDR3 region has the DNA TGCAGCGTTGGGGGCTCCTACAATGAGCAGTTCTTC. Translation gives CSVGGSYNEQFF.

V usage is TRBV2 and J usage is TRBJ2-5; 11 bases fit TRBD2. CDR1 and CDR2 (germline): SNHLY, FYNNEI. The length of the CDR3 is 18 residues. Trimming removed 8 bases from V and 2 bases from J; junction bases left unmatched: 16. The CDR3 reads CASGGTSGSRGEQETQYF. The CDR3 nucleotides read TGTGCCAGCGGCGGCACTAGCGGGAGTCGGGGTGAACAAGAGACCCAGTACTTC.

This chain connects TRBV5-1 to TRBJ2-5, with D possibly TRBD2 on 6 matching bases. Germline V lookup: CDR1 SGHRS, CDR2 YFSETQ. The CDR3 consists of 14 residues. The V end was cut by 1 base, the J end by 6 bases, with 13 bases between. CDR3 in DNA: TGCGCCAGCAGCTTGCAGTGGGGGGTGCAGACCCAGTACTTC. Translation: CASSLQWGVQTQYF.

V gene TRBV28 combines with J gene TRBJ1-1, with 11 bases lining up with TRBD1. J was trimmed by 9 bases and V by 6 bases; bases with no gene match: 12. Germline assignment: CDR1 MDHEN and CDR2 SYDVKM. The CDR3 runs 15 residues. CDR3 sequence reads: CASSHPPGQGGKAFF. As DNA, the CDR3 is TGTGCCAGCAGCCACCCTCCGGGACAGGGGGGGAAAGCTTTCTTT.

The gene calls are TRBV30 and TRBJ2-7, with a possible D match to TRBD1 (5 bases). Trimming removed 0 bases at V and 0 bases at J, with 6 bases between. This CDR3 is built from 13 residues. Germline V gene data show CDR1 as GTSNPN and CDR2 as SVGIG (reference sequence). In nucleotides, the CDR3 is TGTGCCTGGAGTGTCAGGGTCTCCTACGAGCAGTACTTC. Translation gives CAWSVRVSYEQYF.

V usage is TRBV5-1 and J usage is TRBJ2-7; 8 positions agree with TRBD1. Trimming at V came to 6 bases and at J to 11 bases, leaving 7 bases not matched to a gene. The germline CDR1 and CDR2 sequences are SGHRS and YFSETQ. The CDR3 runs to 11 residues. CDR3 loop: CASKDLGQEYF. DNA for the CDR3: TGCGCCAGCAAGGATCTGGGACAGGAGTACTTC.

V and J are TRBV7-9 and TRBJ2-7; maybe TRBD2 (5 bases). Trimming removed 5 bases at V and 7 bases at J, with 9 bases between. The CDR3 consists of 11 residues. The V gene's germline CDR1 is SEHNR and CDR2 FQNEAQ (reference sequence). The CDR3 loop reads CASSPGLEQYF. CDR3 nucleotide sequence: TGTGCCAGCAGCCCCGGACTGGAGCAGTACTTC.

The CDR3 loop reads CASSLVTRPATQYF. The CDR3 DNA reads as TGTGCCAGCAGTTTGGTCACTCGACCCGCGACCCAGTACTTC. The genes are TRBV27 and TRBJ2-5; no clear D. This CDR3 has 14 amino acids. The V gene lost 3 bases and the J gene lost 7 bases, with 15 bases spanning the gap. CDR1 and CDR2 (germline): MNHEY, SMNVEV (reference sequence).

This clone has a single count. In nucleotides, the CDR3 is TGTGCCAGCAGCGGTGGTGGGGGGAAGGCCGGATACGAGCAGTACTTC. It yields the protein CASSGGGGKAGYEQYF. The chain has TRBV5-4 and TRBJ2-7; possibly TRBD2 for D (6 bases). V lost 4 bases and J 4 bases, leaving 21 bases between the germline ends. Germline assignment: CDR1 SGHNT and CDR2 YYREEE (reference sequence). The CDR3 sequence is 16 residues long.

This chain connects TRBV6-1 to TRBJ2-1; TRBD2 aligns across 11 bases. In germline, CDR1 is MNHNS, CDR2 SASEGT. Losses at the gene ends were 0 bases for V and 7 bases for J; bases not matched to a gene: 5. The CDR3 runs to 16 residues. CDR3 loop: CASSEATSGIRNEQFF. In DNA, the CDR3 is TGTGCCAGCAGTGAAGCGACTAGCGGGATACGGAATGAGCAGTTCTTC.

This clone came up once. The chain has TRBV19 and TRBJ2-1, with 12 bases matching TRBD1. This CDR3 has 14 residues. J gave up 12 bases and V 8 bases, and 11 bases lay outside the gene matches. Germline lookup yields CDR1 LNHDA and CDR2 SQIVND (reference sequence). CDR3 nucleotide sequence: TGTGCCAGTGGGACCACGGGACAGGGGGCACGGCAGTTCTTC. This gives the protein CASGTTGQGARQFF.

This clone was counted only a few times. J is TRBJ1-1 and V is TRBV7-9; D perhaps matches TRBD1 (5 bases). V was pared by 5 bases and J by 6 bases, with 10 bases between. The CDR3 contains 12 residues. Germline V gene data show CDR1 as SEHNR and CDR2 as FQNEAQ (reference sequence). CDR3 sequence: CASSPQGSEAFF. The CDR3 DNA is TGTGCCAGCAGCCCCCAGGGCTCTGAAGCTTTCTTT.

The chain has TRBV29-1 and TRBJ1-2; 11 nucleotides line up with TRBD1. V was clipped by 5 bases and J by 2 bases; unmatched bases: 19. Germline V CDR1 and CDR2: SQVTM, ANQGSEA. This CDR3 has 19 residues. CDR3 DNA: TGCAGCGTTAGGACAGGGGGCGCTTGGGCCCAAGAAAGAAACTATGGCTACACCTTC. Its protein product is CSVRTGGAWAQERNYGYTF.

The rearrangement uses TRBV29-1 and TRBJ1-1, with no clear D. V was cut by 3 bases and J by 5 bases, with 13 bases left in between. The CDR3 runs to 13 residues. Germline CDR1 and CDR2: SQVTM and ANQGSEA. CDR3 bases: TGCAGCGTTGAGAAAGGCAGTCAAACTGAAGCTTTCTTT. Translated: CSVEKGSQTEAFF.